This T cell receptor (beta chain) was identified during a study of Graves' ophthalmopathy and Graves' hyperthyroidism. As the template, RNA transcripts were used to amplify TCR beta CDR3 regions. HTBI primers served in a first-round RT-PCR, which a second-round multiplex PCR followed. TCRdb analysed the multiplex PCR reads with MiXCR anew, one entry per CDR3 protein. The profile shows about 400,000 distinct CDR3 sequences, under 25% of them singletons. V lost 4 bases and J 0 bases, leaving 15 bases between the germline ends. The CDR3 is 16 amino acids. The germline V gene encodes CDR1 KGHSH and CDR2 LQKENI. Fresh peripheral blood, roughly 9.4 ml, was the PBMC source.

The source of this sequence is a woman aged 18 to 35 with stable Graves' hyperthyroidism. This chain links TRBV18 with TRBJ1-1; a possible D gene is TRBD1 (5 bases). Sequencing was done on a sample of peripheral blood. Written as DNA, the CDR3 is TGTGCCAGCTCACACGTTGGTAGAGGGGTGAACACTGAAGCTTTCTTT. Translated: CASSHVGRGVNTEAFF.